The clone carrying this T cell receptor beta chain was detected many times. The data belong to a study of Graves' ophthalmopathy and Graves' hyperthyroidism. Germline trimming cut 2 bases from V and 6 bases from J; bases unmatched to any gene: 7. From germline, CDR1 is SGHRS and CDR2 YFSETQ. The CDR3 length is 14 residues. For repertoire sequencing, the TCR beta CDR3 regions were amplified from RNA transcripts. Following a first-round RT-PCR that used HTBI primers, a second-round multiplex PCR was carried out. TCRdb redid the calling of the multiplex PCR reads with MiXCR, one entry per CDR3 protein. This table has about 380,000 distinct CDR3 sequences, 15% appearing once. The authors enrolled newly diagnosed hyperthyroidism patients aged 18 to 65 with under 2 months' duration. Serum thyroxine and TRAb, along with clinical symptoms, thyroid ultrasound and orbital computed tomography, were what diagnosis relied on.

The chain employs TRBV5-1 and TRBJ1-1; 7 nucleotides agree with TRBD1. The sequence came from a woman between 18 and 30 years old with stable Graves' hyperthyroidism. What was sequenced was peripheral blood. CDR3 in DNA: TGCGCCAGCAGCTTCGAAGGGGGCGCGTCTGAAGCTTTCTTT. This gives the protein CASSFEGGASEAFF. Full variable domain (missing parts from reference TRBV5-1 and TRBJ1-1): KAGVTQTPRYLIKTRGQQVTLSCSPISGHRSVSWYQQTPGQGLQFLFEYFSETQRNKGNFPGRFSGRQFSNSRSEMNVSTLELGDSALYLCASSFEGGASEAFFGQGTRLTVV.